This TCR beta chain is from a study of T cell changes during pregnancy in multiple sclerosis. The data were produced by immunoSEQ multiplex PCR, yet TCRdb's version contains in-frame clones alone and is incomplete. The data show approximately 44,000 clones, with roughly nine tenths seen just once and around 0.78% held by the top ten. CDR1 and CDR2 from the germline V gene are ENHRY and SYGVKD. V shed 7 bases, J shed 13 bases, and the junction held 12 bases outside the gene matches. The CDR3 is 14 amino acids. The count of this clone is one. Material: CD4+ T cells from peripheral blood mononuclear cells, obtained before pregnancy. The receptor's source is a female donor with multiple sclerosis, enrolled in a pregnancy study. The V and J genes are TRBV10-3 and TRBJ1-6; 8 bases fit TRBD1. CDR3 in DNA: TGTGCCATCAATGACCCAGGGGGCCTGGCTCCCCTCCACTTT. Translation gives CAINDPGGLAPLHF.